Here is one TCR beta chain with its context. The data originate from a study of shared clonotypes between healthy human individuals. Terminally differentiated effector memory CD45RA+ cells were excluded from the naive CD8 cells, which were CD45RO-negative and positively selected for CCR7. Data came from immunoSEQ multiplex PCR; TCRdb stores just in-frame clones and leaves some out. The data show some 2 million clones, over 85% seen once. The CDR3 loop spans 15 amino acids. The V gene's germline CDR1 is SNHLY and CDR2 FYNNEI. The V and J ends lost 3 bases and 1 base respectively, with 12 bases between them.

This chain links TRBV2 with TRBJ1-1; no firm D call. This TCR was recovered from a man between 18 and 29 years old in good health. The sample comprised naive CD8+ T cells sorted from blood. The chain's CDR3 is CASSERAVKNTEAFF. Written as DNA, the CDR3 is TGTGCCAGCAGTGAGAGGGCTGTTAAGAACACTGAAGCTTTCTTT. The entire variable domain, with the rest obtained from reference TRBV2 and TRBJ1-1, is as follows: EPEVTQTPSHQVTQMGQEVILRCVPISNHLYFYWYRQILGQKVEFLVSFYNNEISEKSEIFDDQFSVERPDGSNFTLKIRSTKLEDSAMYFCASSERAVKNTEAFFGQGTRLTVV.